The entry that follows covers one TCR beta chain sequence. The CDR3 consists of 15 residues. With V trimmed by 6 bases and J by 4 bases, 7 bases remained unmatched. Germline CDR1 ENHRY, CDR2 SYGVKD. The data belong to a study of blood T cell repertoires in COVID-19. Across the whole study: Spain, Italy and the United States supplied samples that represented acute and convalescent COVID-19. The cDNA or gDNA used as material had been derived from T cells, B-cell-depleted T cells, or PBMCs.

Per the original methods: Counts of nucleated cells, estimated from reference gene primer amplification, were obtained. Measured with immunoSEQ multiplex PCR; TCRdb has only the in-frame clones, and not every one. V and J calls and clone size are as listed in that table; D and trimming were resolved from the DNA. The sample gives roughly 250,000 clones, about 86% of which show up once; approximately 4.4% is in the top ten. The sequence derives from a man in his forties or fifties with active or convalescent COVID-19. Sequencing input: peripheral blood. This chain links TRBV10-3 with TRBJ1-1, with 11 bases matching TRBD1. The DNA for the CDR3 is TGTGCCATCAGAGAAGCCGGGACAGGGGGCACTGAAGCTTTCTTT. Translated: CAIREAGTGGTEAFF.